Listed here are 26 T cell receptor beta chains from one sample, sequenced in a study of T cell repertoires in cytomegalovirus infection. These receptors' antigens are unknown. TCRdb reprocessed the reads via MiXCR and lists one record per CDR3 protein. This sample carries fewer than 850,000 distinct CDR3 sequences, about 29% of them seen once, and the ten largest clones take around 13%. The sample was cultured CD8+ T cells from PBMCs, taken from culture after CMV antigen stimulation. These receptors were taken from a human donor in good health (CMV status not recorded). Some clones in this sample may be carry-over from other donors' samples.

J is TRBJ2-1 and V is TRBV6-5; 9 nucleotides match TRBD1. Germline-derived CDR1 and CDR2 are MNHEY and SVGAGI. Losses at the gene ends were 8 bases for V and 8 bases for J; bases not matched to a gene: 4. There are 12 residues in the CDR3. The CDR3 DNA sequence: TGTGCCAGCGGGACAGGGTTTCATGAGCAGTTCTTC. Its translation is CASGTGFHEQFF.

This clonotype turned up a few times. CDR3 protein: CASSFPGGGSGRRDTQYF. DNA of the CDR3: TGTGCCAGCAGCTTCCCCGGGGGCGGTAGCGGGCGCAGGGATACGCAGTATTTT. The chain uses TRBV7-9 and TRBJ2-3, with D possibly matching TRBD2 (7 bases). The CDR3 length is 18 residues. V lost 3 bases and J 6 bases, leaving 25 bases between the germline ends. Germline V gene lookup returns CDR1 SEHNR and CDR2 FQNEAQ (reference sequence).

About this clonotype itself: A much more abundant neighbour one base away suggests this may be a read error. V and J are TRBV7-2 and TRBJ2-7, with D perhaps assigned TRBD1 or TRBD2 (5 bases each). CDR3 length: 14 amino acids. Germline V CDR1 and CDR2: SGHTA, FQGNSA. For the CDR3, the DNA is TGTGCCAGCAGACCCCAAGGGGACCCCTACGAGCACTACTTC. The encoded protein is CASRPQGDPYEHYF.

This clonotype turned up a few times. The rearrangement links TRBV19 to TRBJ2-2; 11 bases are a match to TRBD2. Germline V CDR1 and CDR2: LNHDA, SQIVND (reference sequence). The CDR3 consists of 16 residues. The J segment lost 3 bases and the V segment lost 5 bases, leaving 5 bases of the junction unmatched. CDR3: CASSPTSGGYTGELFF. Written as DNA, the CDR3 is TGTGCCAGTAGTCCAACTAGCGGGGGATACACCGGGGAGCTGTTTTTT.

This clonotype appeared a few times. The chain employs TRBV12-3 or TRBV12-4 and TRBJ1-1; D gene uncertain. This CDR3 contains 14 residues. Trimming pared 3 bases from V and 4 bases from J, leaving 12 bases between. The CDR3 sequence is CASSLGPPPTEAFF. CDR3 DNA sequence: TGTGCCAGCAGTTTGGGTCCTCCTCCCACTGAAGCTTTCTTT.

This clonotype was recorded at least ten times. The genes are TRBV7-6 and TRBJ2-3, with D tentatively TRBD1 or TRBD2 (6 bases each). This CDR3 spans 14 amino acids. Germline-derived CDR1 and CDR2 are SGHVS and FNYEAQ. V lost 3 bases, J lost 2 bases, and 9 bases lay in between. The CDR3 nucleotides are TGTGCCAGCAGCTTCCGGGGGCCCACAGATACGCAGTATTTT. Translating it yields CASSFRGPTDTQYF. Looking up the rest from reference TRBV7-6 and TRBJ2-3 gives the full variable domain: GAGVSQSPRYKVTKRGQDVALRCDPISGHVSLYWYRQALGQGPEFLTYFNYEAQQDKSGLPNDRFSAERPEGSISTLTIQRTEQRDSAMYRCASSFRGPTDTQYFGPGTRLTVL.

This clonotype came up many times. CDR3 in DNA: TGTGCCAGCAGCGGGACAGGGGGGGGCGATGAGCAGTTCTTC. Translated, it gives CASSGTGGGDEQFF. V usage is TRBV7-2 and J usage is TRBJ2-1; TRBD1 aligns across 11 bases. V lost 5 bases, J lost 8 bases, and 5 bases stayed unmatched. In germline, CDR1 is SGHTA, CDR2 FQGNSA. The CDR3 sequence is 14 residues long.

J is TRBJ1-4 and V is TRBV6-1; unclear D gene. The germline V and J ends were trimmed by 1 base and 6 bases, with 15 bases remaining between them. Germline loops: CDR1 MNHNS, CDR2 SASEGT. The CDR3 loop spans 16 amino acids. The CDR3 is CASSEEIGAVDEKLFF. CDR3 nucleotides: TGTGCCAGCAGTGAAGAAATAGGTGCCGTAGATGAAAAACTGTTTTTT.

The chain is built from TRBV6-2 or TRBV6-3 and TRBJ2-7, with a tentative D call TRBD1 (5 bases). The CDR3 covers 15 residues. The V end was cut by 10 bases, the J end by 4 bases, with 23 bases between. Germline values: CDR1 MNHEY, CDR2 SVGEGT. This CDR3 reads CATSSDLGEFYEQYV. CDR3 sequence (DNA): TGTGCCACCTCCTCCGATTTAGGGGAATTTTACGAGCAGTACGTC.

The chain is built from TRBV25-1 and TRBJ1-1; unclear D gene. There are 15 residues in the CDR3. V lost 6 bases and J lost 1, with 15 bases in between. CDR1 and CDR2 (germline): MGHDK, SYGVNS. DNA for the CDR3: TGTGCCAGCAGGACCTTTGGACGGGAGAACACTGAAGCTTTCTTT. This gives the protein CASRTFGRENTEAFF. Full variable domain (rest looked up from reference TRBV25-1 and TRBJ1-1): EADIYQTPRYLVIGTGKKITLECSQTMGHDKMYWYQQDPGMELHLIHYSYGVNSTEKGDLSSESTVSRIRTEHFPLTLESARPSHTSQYLCASRTFGRENTEAFFGQGTRLTVV.

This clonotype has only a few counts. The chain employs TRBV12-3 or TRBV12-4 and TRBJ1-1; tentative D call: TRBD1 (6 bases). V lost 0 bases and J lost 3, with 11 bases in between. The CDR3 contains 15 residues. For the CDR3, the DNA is TGTGCCAGCAGTTTAGCTTCAGGGGCTGACACTGAAGCTTTCTTT. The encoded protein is CASSLASGADTEAFF.

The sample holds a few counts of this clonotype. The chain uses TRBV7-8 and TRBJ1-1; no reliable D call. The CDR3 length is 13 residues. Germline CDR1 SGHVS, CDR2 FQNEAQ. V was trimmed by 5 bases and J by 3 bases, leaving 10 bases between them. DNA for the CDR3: TGTGCCAGCAGCCGAAGAACGGACACTGAAGCTTTCTTT. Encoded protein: CASSRRTDTEAFF.

The CDR3 is CASSLGLAEQYF. DNA for the CDR3: TGTGCCAGCAGCCTGGGGCTAGCCGAGCAGTACTTC. The chain joins TRBV7-9 to TRBJ2-7; D tentatively reads TRBD1 or TRBD2 (5 bases each). V shed 5 bases and J shed 6 bases, with 11 bases lying between them. The germline CDR1 and CDR2 sequences are SEHNR and FQNEAQ (reference sequence). The CDR3 is 12 residues long. The entire variable domain, with the rest obtained from reference TRBV7-9 and TRBJ2-7, is as follows: DTGVSQNPRHKITKRGQNVTFRCDPISEHNRLYWYRQTLGQGPEFLTYFQNEAQLEKSRLLSDRFSAERPKGSFSTLEIQRTEQGDSAMYLCASSLGLAEQYFGPGTRLTVT.

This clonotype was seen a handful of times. The CDR3 reads CASSPRMASYEQYF. DNA for the CDR3: TGCGCCAGCAGCCCCCGGATGGCGTCCTACGAGCAGTACTTC. The chain carries TRBV4-1 and TRBJ2-7; no clear D gene. Trimming removed 4 bases from V and 1 base from J, with 11 bases in between. The CDR3 covers 14 residues. Germline V CDR1 and CDR2: MGHRA, YSYEKL.

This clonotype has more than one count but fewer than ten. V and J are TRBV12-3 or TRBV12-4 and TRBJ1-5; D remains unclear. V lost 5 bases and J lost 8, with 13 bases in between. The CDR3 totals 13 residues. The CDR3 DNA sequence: TGTGCCAGCAGTCCTACCTTCGGAGAGCCCCAGCATTTT. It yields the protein CASSPTFGEPQHF.

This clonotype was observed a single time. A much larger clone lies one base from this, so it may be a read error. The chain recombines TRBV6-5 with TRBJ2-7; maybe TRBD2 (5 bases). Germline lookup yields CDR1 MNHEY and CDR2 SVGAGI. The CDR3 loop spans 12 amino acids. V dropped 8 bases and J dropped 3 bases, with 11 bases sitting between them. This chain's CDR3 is CASRGSGYEQYV. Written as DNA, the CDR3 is TGTGCCAGCCGGGGAAGCGGCTACGAGCAGTACGTC.

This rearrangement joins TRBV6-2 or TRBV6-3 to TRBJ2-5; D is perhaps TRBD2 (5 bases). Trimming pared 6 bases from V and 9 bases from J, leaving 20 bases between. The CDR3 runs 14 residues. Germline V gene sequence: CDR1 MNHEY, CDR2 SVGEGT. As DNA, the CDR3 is TGTGCCAGCAGCCCCTCGAGGGTCCTCGGGGCCCAGTACTTC. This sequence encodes CASSPSRVLGAQYF.

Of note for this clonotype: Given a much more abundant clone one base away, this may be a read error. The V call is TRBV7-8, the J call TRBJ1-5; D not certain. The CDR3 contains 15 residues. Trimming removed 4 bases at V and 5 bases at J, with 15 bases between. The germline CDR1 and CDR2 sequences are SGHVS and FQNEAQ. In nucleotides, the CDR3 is TGTGCCAGCAGCTCTGATGACGCGAGTCATCAGCCCCAGCATTTT. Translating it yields CASSSDDASHQPQHF.

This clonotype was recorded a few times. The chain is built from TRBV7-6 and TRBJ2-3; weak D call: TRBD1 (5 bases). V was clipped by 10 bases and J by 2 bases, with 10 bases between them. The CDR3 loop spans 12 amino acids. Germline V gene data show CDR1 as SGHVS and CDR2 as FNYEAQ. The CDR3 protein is CATDRPTDTQYF. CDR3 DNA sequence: TGTGCCACTGACAGACCCACAGATACGCAGTATTTT.

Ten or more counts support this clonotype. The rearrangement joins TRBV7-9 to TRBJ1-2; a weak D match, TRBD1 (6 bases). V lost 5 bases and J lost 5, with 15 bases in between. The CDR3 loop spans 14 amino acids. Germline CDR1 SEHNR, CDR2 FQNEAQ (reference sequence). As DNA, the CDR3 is TGTGCCAGCAGCGGTACAGGGAGAGGGTATGGCTACACCTTC. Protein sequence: CASSGTGRGYGYTF.

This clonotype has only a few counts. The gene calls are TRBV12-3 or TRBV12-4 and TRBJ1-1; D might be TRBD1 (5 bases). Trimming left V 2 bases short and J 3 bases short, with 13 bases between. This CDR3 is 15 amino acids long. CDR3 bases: TGTGCCAGCAGTTTACTGGGCTCAGGGTACACTGAAGCTTTCTTT. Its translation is CASSLLGSGYTEAFF.

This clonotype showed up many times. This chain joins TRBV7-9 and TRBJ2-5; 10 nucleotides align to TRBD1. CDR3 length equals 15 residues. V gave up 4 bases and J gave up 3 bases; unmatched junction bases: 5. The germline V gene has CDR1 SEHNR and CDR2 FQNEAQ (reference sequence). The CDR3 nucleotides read TGTGCCAGCAGCTATACGGGGACAGGGGAAGAGACCCAGTACTTC. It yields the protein CASSYTGTGEETQYF.

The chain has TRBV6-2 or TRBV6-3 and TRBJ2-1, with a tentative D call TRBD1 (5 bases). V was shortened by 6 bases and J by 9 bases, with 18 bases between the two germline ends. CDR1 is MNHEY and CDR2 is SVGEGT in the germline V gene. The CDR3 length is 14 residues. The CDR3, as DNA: TGTGCCAGCAGGAACAGGTCCCAAGGGTGTGAGCAGTTCTTC. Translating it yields CASRNRSQGCEQFF.

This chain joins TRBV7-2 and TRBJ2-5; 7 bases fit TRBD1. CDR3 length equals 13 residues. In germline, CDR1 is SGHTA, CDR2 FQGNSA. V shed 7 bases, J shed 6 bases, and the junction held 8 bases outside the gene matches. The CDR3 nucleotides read TGTGCCAGCAACTACAGGGGAAGTAAGACCCAGTACTTC. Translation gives CASNYRGSKTQYF.

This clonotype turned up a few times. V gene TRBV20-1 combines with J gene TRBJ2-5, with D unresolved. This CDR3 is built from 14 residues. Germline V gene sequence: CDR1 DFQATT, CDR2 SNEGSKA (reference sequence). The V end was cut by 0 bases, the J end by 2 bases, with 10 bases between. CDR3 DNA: TGCAGTGCTAGAGATCTCAGCAGGCAAGAGACCCAGTACTTC. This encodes CSARDLSRQETQYF.

CDR3 sequence reads: CASSPPTGRDEQFF. The CDR3 DNA reads as TGTGCCAGCAGCCCCCCGACAGGGAGGGATGAGCAGTTCTTC. The chain is built from TRBV7-6 and TRBJ2-1; perhaps D is TRBD1 or TRBD2 (7 bases each). Trimming took off 5 bases at V and 8 bases at J, with 16 bases between the two ends. The CDR3 length is 14 residues. Per the germline V gene, CDR1 is SGHVS and CDR2 is FNYEAQ. The full variable domain, in which reference TRBV7-6 and TRBJ2-1 provide the parts outside the CDR3, is GAGVSQSPRYKVTKRGQDVALRCDPISGHVSLYWYRQALGQGPEFLTYFNYEAQQDKSGLPNDRFSAERPEGSISTLTIQRTEQRDSAMYRCASSPPTGRDEQFFGPGTRLTVL.